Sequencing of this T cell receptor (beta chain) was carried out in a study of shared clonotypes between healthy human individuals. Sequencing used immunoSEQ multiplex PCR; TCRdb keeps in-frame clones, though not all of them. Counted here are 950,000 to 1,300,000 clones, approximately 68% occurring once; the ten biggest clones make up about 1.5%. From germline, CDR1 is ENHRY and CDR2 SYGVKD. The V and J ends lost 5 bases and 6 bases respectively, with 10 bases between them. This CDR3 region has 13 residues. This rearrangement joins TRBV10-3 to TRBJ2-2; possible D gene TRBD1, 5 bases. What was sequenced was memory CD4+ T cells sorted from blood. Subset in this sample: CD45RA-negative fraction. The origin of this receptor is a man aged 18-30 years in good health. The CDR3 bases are TGTGCCATCAGTTTCGACAGTCCCGGGGAGCTGTTTTTT. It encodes CAISFDSPGELFF.